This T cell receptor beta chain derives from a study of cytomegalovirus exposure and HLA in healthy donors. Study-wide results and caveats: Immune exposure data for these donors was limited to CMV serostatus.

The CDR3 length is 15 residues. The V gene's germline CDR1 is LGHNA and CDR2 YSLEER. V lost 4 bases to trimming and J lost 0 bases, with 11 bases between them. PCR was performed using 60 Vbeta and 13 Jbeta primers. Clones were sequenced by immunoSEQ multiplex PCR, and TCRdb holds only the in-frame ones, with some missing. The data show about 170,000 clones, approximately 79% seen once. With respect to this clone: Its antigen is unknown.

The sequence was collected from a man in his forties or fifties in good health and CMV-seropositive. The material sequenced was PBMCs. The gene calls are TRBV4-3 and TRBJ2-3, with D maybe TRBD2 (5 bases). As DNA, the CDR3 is TGCGCCAGCAGCCCGACTATCCACAGCACAGATACGCAGTATTTT. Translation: CASSPTIHSTDTQYF.